This T cell receptor (beta chain) was identified during a study of T cell clones after liver transplantation. The overall study: Until 12-24 months post-transplant, subjects got standard immunosuppression and no induction.

Assay: immunoSEQ multiplex PCR; the TCRdb copy retains only in-frame clones and omits some. The sample yields about 6,200 clones, 70% to 80% seen once. The origin of this receptor is a human patient who received a liver transplant. The T cells may partly be graft donor cells. The sequenced sample was CD8+ T cells from blood, obtained almost 47 months after liver transplant.

DNA for the CDR3: TGTGCCAGCAGCTTAGGTGGGGGGTTTGAAGCTTTCTTT. Protein: CASSLGGGFEAFF. The rearrangement links TRBV13 to TRBJ1-1, with D perhaps matching TRBD1 (5 bases). This CDR3 region has 13 residues. Trimming pared 0 bases from V and 7 bases from J, leaving 9 bases between. Germline CDR1 is PRHDT and CDR2 is FYEKMQ (reference sequence).